The source of this T cell receptor (beta chain) is a study of OX40 agonist ivuxolimab in advanced cancers. For the study at large: In this trial design, patients received ivuxolimab intravenously at 0.01 to 10 mg/kg every 2 weeks. Study findings and constraints: The study found that CD8+ T cells averaged more expanded clones than CD4+. Blood T cells, both CD4+ and CD8+, expanded clonally by week 6 at 0.1 to 3.0 mg/kg.

The V segment lost 8 bases and the J segment 0 bases; nucleotides outside the gene matches: 6. Per germline, CDR1 KGHSH and CDR2 LQKENI. This CDR3 region has 15 residues. Sequencing used immunoSEQ multiplex PCR; TCRdb keeps in-frame clones, though not all of them. The table records 120,000 or so clones, over 85% of them present only once. Note on this clone: Its specificity is not known.

Here the sequenced sample was CD4+ or CD8+ T cells sorted from blood, taken in a trial of the OX40 agonist ivuxolimab. This TCR came from an adult with an advanced solid tumor such as melanoma, head and neck, liver or kidney cancer. The chain couples TRBV18 to TRBJ1-5, with 8 bases that match TRBD1. CDR3 nucleotide sequence: TGTGCCAGCCCGGGCAGGGGGCATAGCAATCAGCCCCAGCATTTT. Protein product: CASPGRGHSNQPQHF.